The 17 T cell receptor beta chains presented below share a single source sample, sequenced in a study of blood T cell repertoires in COVID-19. Generated by immunoSEQ multiplex PCR, the TCRdb table keeps only in-frame clones and is missing some. The data contain roughly 120,000 clones, about 85% of them singletons. The sequenced material came from peripheral blood. These receptors were taken from a man in his forties with acute or convalescent COVID-19.

This clone was seen a handful of times. This sequence joins TRBV5-1 and TRBJ1-5; 9 bases map to TRBD1. The CDR3 is 15 amino acids. From germline, CDR1 is SGHRS and CDR2 YFSETQ. The junction had 11 bases not matched to a gene; V was cut back by 7 bases and J by 6 bases. The CDR3 DNA is TGCGCCAGCTCAATACAGGGGGCGCAAGGTCAGCCCCAGCATTTT. Protein sequence: CASSIQGAQGQPQHF.

The J gene is TRBJ2-7, the V gene TRBV11-2, with D possibly TRBD1 on 7 matching bases. Deletions cut 1 base from V and 4 bases from J, with 11 bases between. Germline values: CDR1 SGHAT, CDR2 FQNNGV. This CDR3 has 14 amino acids. The CDR3 DNA reads as TGTGCCAGCAGCTTAGCAGGGGGGTTGTACGAGCAGTACTTC. Translated: CASSLAGGLYEQYF. Supplemented by reference TRBV11-2 and TRBJ2-7, the full variable domain reads EAGVAQSPRYKIIEKRQSVAFWCNPISGHATLYWYQQILGQGPKLLIQFQNNGVVDDSQLPKDRFSAERLKGVDSTLKIQPAKLEDSAVYLCASSLAGGLYEQYFGPGTRLTVT.

J is TRBJ2-3 and V is TRBV20-1, with 8 bases matching TRBD1. The CDR3 covers 14 residues. Germline trimming cut 3 bases from V and 4 bases from J; bases unmatched to any gene: 6. Germline V lookup: CDR1 DFQATT, CDR2 SNEGSKA (reference sequence). The CDR3 DNA reads as TGCAGTGCTAGTGGACAGGGTAGCGCAGATACGCAGTATTTT. This encodes CSASGQGSADTQYF.

V gene TRBV7-2 combines with J gene TRBJ1-1; D call uncertain. The CDR3 runs 13 residues. Trimming removed 3 bases at V and 1 base at J, with 6 bases between. Per the germline V gene, CDR1 is SGHTA and CDR2 is FQGNSA. CDR3 in DNA: TGTGCCAGCAGCTTGGTCGGGAACACTGAAGCTTTCTTT. It yields the protein CASSLVGNTEAFF.

The sample holds a few counts of this clone. V is TRBV7-2 and J is TRBJ2-7; tentative D call: TRBD2 (6 bases). The CDR3 is 15 residues long. The germline V gene has CDR1 SGHTA and CDR2 FQGNSA. Trimming cost V 5 bases and J 6 bases, with 20 bases left between them. This CDR3 is CASSRDGGGSREQYF. CDR3 coding DNA: TGTGCCAGCAGCCGGGACGGGGGAGGTAGCCGCGAGCAGTACTTC.

V gene TRBV13 combines with J gene TRBJ1-4; D gene unclear. CDR1 and CDR2 from the germline V gene are PRHDT and FYEKMQ (reference sequence). The CDR3 length is 14 residues. V lost 1 base to trimming and J lost 5 bases, with 8 bases between them. Here the CDR3 DNA reads TGTGCCAGCAGCTTAGTCGGAGGGAATGAAAAACTGTTTTTT. It encodes CASSLVGGNEKLFF.

The rearrangement joins TRBV11-2 to TRBJ2-2; tentatively, D is TRBD1 (7 bases). The CDR3 is made up of 15 amino acids. From germline, CDR1 is SGHAT and CDR2 FQNNGV. Trimming cost V 5 bases and J 3 bases, with 13 bases left between them. The CDR3: CASSLVRGDTGELFF. CDR3 coding DNA: TGTGCCAGCAGCCTGGTCAGGGGGGACACCGGGGAGCTGTTTTTT.

The chain has TRBV7-9 and TRBJ1-2; D gene unclear. Trimming pared 0 bases from V and 6 bases from J, leaving 8 bases between. The CDR3 totals 13 residues. CDR1 SEHNR and CDR2 FQNEAQ come from the germline V gene (reference sequence). CDR3 bases: TGTGCCAGCAGCTTAGCTGGCCAGGATGGCTACACCTTC. This translates into CASSLAGQDGYTF. The full variable domain, in which reference TRBV7-9 and TRBJ1-2 provide the parts outside the CDR3, is DTGVSQNPRHKITKRGQNVTFRCDPISEHNRLYWYRQTLGQGPEFLTYFQNEAQLEKSRLLSDRFSAERPKGSFSTLEIQRTEQGDSAMYLCASSLAGQDGYTFGSGTRLTVV.

This clone was found many times. V usage is TRBV7-9 and J usage is TRBJ2-3; D uncertain. The V end lost 5 bases, the J end lost 8 bases, and 23 bases lay between the germline ends. The CDR3 is made up of 16 amino acids. Germline-derived CDR1 and CDR2 are SEHNR and FQNEAQ (reference sequence). CDR3 coding DNA: TGTGCCAGCAGCAATAAGCGCCTCCAACAAGTCTCTACGCAGTATTTT. This sequence encodes CASSNKRLQQVSTQYF.

This chain joins TRBV2 and TRBJ2-5, with 10 nucleotides matching TRBD1. J lost 2 bases, V lost 6 bases, and 12 bases had no gene match. The germline V gene has CDR1 SNHLY and CDR2 FYNNEI. The CDR3 extends over 17 amino acids. The chain's CDR3 is CASRYSGQGSSQETQYF. CDR3 nucleotides: TGTGCCAGCAGGTACTCGGGACAGGGGAGCTCTCAAGAGACCCAGTACTTC.

The chain has TRBV15 and TRBJ2-4; 8 bases fit TRBD2. The CDR3 is 18 amino acids. The germline V gene has CDR1 LNHNV and CDR2 YYDKDF (reference sequence). Trimming cost V 0 bases and J 3 bases; bases outside gene matches: 10. The CDR3, as DNA: TGTGCCACCAGCAGAGAGGCCAGCGGGGGTTGGGACAAAAACATTCAGTACTTC. Its protein is CATSREASGGWDKNIQYF.

This clone has a handful of counts. The V gene is TRBV28, the J gene TRBJ2-1, with TRBD1 identical over 9 bases. This CDR3 region has 16 residues. Germline trimming cut 5 bases from V and 5 bases from J; bases unmatched to any gene: 10. Germline values: CDR1 MDHEN, CDR2 SYDVKM. CDR3 residues: CASSPQGARKNNEQFF. CDR3 bases: TGTGCCAGCAGTCCACAGGGGGCGAGGAAGAACAATGAGCAGTTCTTC.

The chain has TRBV11-3 and TRBJ2-3, with 15 bases matching TRBD2. The CDR3 is 16 amino acids. The germline CDR1 and CDR2 sequences are SGHNT and YENEEA. V shed 4 bases, J shed 4 bases, and the junction held 3 bases outside the gene matches. The CDR3 DNA reads as TGTGCCAGCAGCTCGGGACTAGCGGGGGGAGCAGATACGCAGTATTTT. This encodes CASSSGLAGGADTQYF. Variable domain in full (rest from reference TRBV11-3 and TRBJ2-3): EAGVVQSPRYKIIEKKQPVAFWCNPISGHNTLYWYLQNLGQGPELLIRYENEEAVDDSQLPKDRFSAERLKGVDSTLKIQPAELGDSAVYLCASSSGLAGGADTQYFGPGTRLTVL.

This rearrangement joins TRBV6-1 to TRBJ1-2; D is uncertain. This CDR3 is 12 amino acids long. V was cut by 2 bases and J by 4 bases, with 5 bases left in between. Germline V CDR1 and CDR2: MNHNS, SASEGT. The CDR3 loop is CASSESVYGYTF. CDR3 sequence (DNA): TGTGCCAGCAGTGAAAGCGTCTATGGCTACACCTTC.

J is TRBJ2-7 and V is TRBV19; 7 bases agree with TRBD2. Germline V CDR1 and CDR2: LNHDA, SQIVND (reference sequence). V gave up 6 bases and J gave up 6 bases; unmatched junction bases: 8. This CDR3 comprises 13 residues. CDR3 amino acids: CASRIQGGSEQYF. CDR3 DNA sequence: TGTGCCAGTAGAATCCAGGGAGGGAGCGAGCAGTACTTC.

This sequence joins TRBV9 and TRBJ1-6, with 7 bases aligning to TRBD1. V lost 2 bases and J lost 7; bases outside the gene matches: 3. CDR1 and CDR2 (germline): SGDLS, YYNGEE. This CDR3 spans 14 amino acids. The CDR3 here is CASSVDRVNSPLHF. CDR3 bases: TGTGCCAGCAGCGTCGACAGGGTAAATTCACCCCTCCACTTT.

This rearrangement joins TRBV7-3 to TRBJ2-3; TRBD2 matches at 9 bases. Germline V CDR1 and CDR2: SGHTA, FQGTGA. This CDR3 comprises 19 residues. J lost 0 bases, V lost 1 base, and 11 bases had no gene match. Written as DNA, the CDR3 is TGTGCCAGCAGCTTAAGGGGTAGCGGGGGAGGAGCTAGCACAGATACGCAGTATTTT. Encoded protein: CASSLRGSGGGASTDTQYF. The entire variable domain, with the rest obtained from reference TRBV7-3 and TRBJ2-3, is as follows: GAGVSQTPSNKVTEKGKYVELRCDPISGHTALYWYRQSLGQGPEFLIYFQGTGAADDSGLPNDRFFAVRPEGSVSTLKIQRTERGDSAVYLCASSLRGSGGGASTDTQYFGPGTRLTVL.